The clone carrying this TCR beta chain has a handful of counts. Its antigen is currently unknown. These data belong to a study of blood T cells in healthy people across ages. CDR1 and CDR2 (germline): DFQATT, SNEGSKA (reference sequence). This CDR3 is built from 16 residues. With V trimmed by 0 bases and J by 5 bases, 10 bases remained unmatched. The study, taken as a whole, reports: PBMCs left unsorted prevented a conclusive naive versus antigen-experienced comparison.

A J-beta primer mix and a sample-barcoded 5' primer were used in a second PCR of roughly 7 to 12 cycles. Samples each returned at least 3 million CDR3-containing paired-end reads. MiXCR was run by TCRdb on the 5' RACE reads, yielding one entry per CDR3 protein. The table lists around 1,000,000 distinct CDR3 sequences, about 25% of them singletons. Each sample provided at least 6 micrograms of extracted total RNA. These same data were also listed under a study on T cells of mothers and their children. That publication notes: Thymic selection molds TCR recombination output in a comparable way in related and unrelated pairs.

Material for sequencing was blood. J is TRBJ2-1 and V is TRBV20-1; 7 nucleotides match TRBD2. This TCR came from a girl aged 2-9 years in good health. The DNA for the CDR3 is TGCAGTGCTAGAGACCCTAGCGGAACGCCCGACAATGAGCAGTTCTTC. As protein: CSARDPSGTPDNEQFF.